These 3 T cell receptor beta chains were sequenced from one sample in a study of shared clonotypes between healthy human individuals (dated by TCRdb to between 2020 and 2021). Receptor libraries were prepared by the immunoSEQ multiplex PCR assay. Entries here come from immuneACCESS through TCRdb and include only in-frame sequences with V and J called. Some clones fail to appear in such tables; in the studies checked, an unresolved V gene covers under half of the shortfall, and the cause of the remainder is unknown. For this sample the table gives some 660,000 clones, of which around four fifths were detected only once. More than 1.5% of the sample is taken by the ten largest. What was sequenced was memory CD4+ T cells sorted from blood. The label giving this sample's cell subset or site can be read as: CD45RA-negative fraction. The receptor source for this set is a woman in her 30s in good health.

The CDR3 coding sequence is TGTGCCAGCGCGCCCTGGGGGAGGGCCAACCAGCCCCAGCATTTT. As protein: CASAPWGRANQPQHF. This rearrangement joins TRBV27 to TRBJ1-5, with a tentative D call TRBD1 (5 bases). CDR3 length: 15 amino acids. V lost 8 bases to trimming and J lost 7 bases, with 21 bases between them. Germline-derived CDR1 and CDR2 are MNHEY and SMNVEV (reference sequence).

The chain has TRBV18 and TRBJ1-2; D possibly corresponds to TRBD1 (6 bases). Between the trimmed V and J ends, which lost 3 bases and 2 bases, there was a span of 16 bases. The CDR3 totals 16 residues. CDR1 and CDR2 from the germline V gene are KGHSH and LQKENI. The CDR3 protein is CASSPQPRQVNYGYTF. In DNA form, the CDR3 reads TGTGCCAGCTCACCCCAACCCCGACAGGTCAACTATGGCTACACCTTC. Combining the CDR3 with reference TRBV18 and TRBJ1-2 gives the whole variable domain NAGVMQNPRHLVRRRGQEARLRCSPMKGHSHVYWYRQLPEEGLKFMVYLQKENIIDESGMPKERFSAEFPKEGPSILRIQQVVRGDSAAYFCASSPQPRQVNYGYTFGSGTRLTVV.

This sequence joins TRBV19 and TRBJ1-2, with a tentative D call TRBD1 (6 bases). CDR1 and CDR2 (germline): LNHDA, SQIVND (reference sequence). CDR3 length: 14 amino acids. V was trimmed by 3 bases and J by 6 bases, leaving 14 bases between them. The chain's CDR3 is CASSISGAEDGYTF. In DNA form, the CDR3 reads TGTGCCAGTAGTATCTCAGGGGCTGAGGATGGCTACACCTTC.